These 18 T cell receptor beta chains were sequenced from one sample in a study of patients and donors after allogeneic stem cell transplantation. TCRdb re-called the RT-PCR reads with MiXCR, one entry per CDR3 protein. The sample yields fewer than 200,000 distinct CDR3 sequences, roughly 30% seen once. Sample: blood, either unsorted or a sorted T cell fraction (not recorded which). Every receptor here comes from a human donor who was either an allogeneic HSCT recipient or a stem cell or donor lymphocyte infusion donor (not recorded which). It is not recorded whose cells these are; they may come from a transplant donor.

This chain connects TRBV7-9 to TRBJ1-1, with D uncertain. V lost 5 bases and J lost 1, with 8 bases in between. Germline V gene data show CDR1 as SEHNR and CDR2 as FQNEAQ (reference sequence). The CDR3 covers 13 residues. CDR3 sequence reads: CASSDGSNTEAFF. The CDR3 DNA reads TGTGCCAGCAGCGACGGCTCGAACACTGAAGCTTTCTTT.

The V and J genes are TRBV20-1 and TRBJ2-1, with D perhaps TRBD2 (5 bases). V dropped 3 bases and J dropped 7 bases, with 13 bases sitting between them. This CDR3 comprises 13 residues. Per the germline V gene, CDR1 is DFQATT and CDR2 is SNEGSKA (reference sequence). The CDR3 DNA reads as TGCAGTGCTAGGATCCTAGCCAATAATGAGCAGTTCTTC. Translation gives CSARILANNEQFF.

In regard to this clonotype: A much larger clone differs from this one at a single base, so this may be a read error. Since no conserved phenylalanine or tryptophan closes the CDR3, a read error is the likely cause. The V and J genes are TRBV6-6 and TRBJ1-1; 7 bases agree with TRBD1. This CDR3 has 13 amino acids. The trim removed 7 bases at V and 1 base at J, leaving 3 bases unmatched. CDR1 is MNHNY and CDR2 is SVGAGI in the germline V gene (reference sequence). CDR3 loop: CASTRQGNTEAFL. In DNA form, the CDR3 reads TGTGCCAGCACCCGACAGGGGAACACTGAAGCTTTCTTG.

This rearrangement joins TRBV28 to TRBJ1-6, with D tentatively TRBD1 (5 bases). The CDR3 runs to 16 residues. V was trimmed by 3 bases and J by 4 bases, leaving 13 bases between them. Per the germline V gene, CDR1 is MDHEN and CDR2 is SYDVKM. CDR3 residues: CASSFEAGPYNSPLHF. The DNA for the CDR3 is TGTGCCAGCAGTTTTGAGGCAGGGCCTTATAATTCACCCCTCCACTTT.

V is TRBV20-1 and J is TRBJ1-1; no firm D call. Germline values: CDR1 DFQATT, CDR2 SNEGSKA (reference sequence). The CDR3 length is 13 residues. V gave up 3 bases and J gave up 1 base, with 9 bases separating them. CDR3 nucleotides: TGCAGTGCTAGGCACTTTCAGAACACTGAAGCTTTCTTT. It yields the protein CSARHFQNTEAFF.

This clonotype was recorded a few times. The V gene is TRBV9, the J gene TRBJ2-7, with 8 bases aligning to TRBD1. The V gene end was trimmed by 2 bases and the J gene end by 0 bases; junction bases not matched to a gene: 4. Germline values: CDR1 SGDLS, CDR2 YYNGEE. The CDR3 contains 15 residues. In DNA form, the CDR3 reads TGTGCCAGCAGCGTTGCGGGACAGGACTCCTACGAGCAGTACTTC. This codes for CASSVAGQDSYEQYF.

This chain connects TRBV20-1 to TRBJ2-7; D perhaps matches TRBD1 (7 bases). V was trimmed by 5 bases and J by 0 bases, leaving 17 bases between them. The CDR3 runs 15 residues. The germline gives CDR1 DFQATT, CDR2 SNEGSKA (reference sequence). The CDR3 sequence is CSAPNSGGPSYEQYF. The CDR3, as DNA: TGCAGTGCTCCGAACTCAGGGGGGCCCTCCTACGAGCAGTACTTC.

J is TRBJ2-1 and V is TRBV29-1; 16 positions agree with TRBD2. The germline CDR1 and CDR2 sequences are SQVTM and ANQGSEA. The CDR3 runs 14 residues. The V and J ends lost 3 bases and 15 bases, in that order; junction bases with no gene match: 8. CDR3 in amino acids: CSVDGGLAGGWRFF. CDR3 DNA sequence: TGCAGCGTTGATGGGGGACTAGCGGGAGGGTGGCGGTTCTTC.

In this sample, this clonotype turned up many times. This chain joins TRBV28 and TRBJ1-2; perhaps TRBD1 as D (5 bases). V lost 4 bases to trimming and J lost 4 bases, with 22 bases between them. There are 17 residues in the CDR3. Germline V lookup: CDR1 MDHEN, CDR2 SYDVKM. CDR3 protein: CASSSPGRLTIGYGYTF. CDR3 DNA: TGTGCCAGCAGTTCCCCGGGACGTCTGACTATTGGCTATGGCTACACCTTC.

The chain carries TRBV27 and TRBJ2-7, with D perhaps matching TRBD2 (6 bases). Germline V gene lookup returns CDR1 MNHEY and CDR2 SMNVEV (reference sequence). This CDR3 is built from 14 residues. V lost 6 bases to trimming and J lost 4 bases, with 16 bases between them. The CDR3 region has the DNA TGTGCCAGCAGGAGCGGGCACGGATGGTACGAGCAGTACTTC. It is translated as CASRSGHGWYEQYF.

The rearrangement links TRBV12-3 or TRBV12-4 to TRBJ2-1, with D tentatively TRBD2 (5 bases). Trimming shortened V by 4 bases and J by 7 bases, and 14 bases separated the two germline ends. The CDR3 length is 14 residues. The CDR3 loop is CASSSPDSTNEQFF. For the CDR3, the DNA is TGTGCCAGCAGTTCCCCGGACTCTACTAATGAGCAGTTCTTC.

The rearrangement uses TRBV6-5 and TRBJ2-3; D perhaps matches TRBD2 (6 bases). CDR1 and CDR2 from the germline V gene are MNHEY and SVGAGI. V was pared by 2 bases and J by 5 bases, with 20 bases between. The CDR3 is 17 amino acids. The CDR3 protein is CASSYQGGPGSIDTQYF. The CDR3, as DNA: TGTGCCAGCAGTTACCAAGGAGGGCCGGGTTCCATAGATACGCAGTATTTT.

The J gene is TRBJ2-1, the V gene TRBV29-1; TRBD1 might be the D (5 bases). The germline CDR1 and CDR2 sequences are SQVTM and ANQGSEA. The CDR3 sequence is 13 residues long. Between the trimmed V and J ends, which lost 7 bases and 0 bases, there was a span of 10 bases. CDR3 protein: CSALTASYNEQFF. CDR3 nucleotide sequence: TGCAGCGCTCTGACAGCCTCCTACAATGAGCAGTTCTTC.

The gene calls are TRBV10-3 and TRBJ2-1; the D gene is possibly TRBD1 (7 bases). The CDR3 totals 13 residues. Deletions cut 11 bases from V and 5 bases from J, with 16 bases between. Looked up from germline, CDR1 is ENHRY and CDR2 is SYGVKD. The CDR3 here is CASSRGADNEQFF. DNA of the CDR3: TGTGCCTCCTCCAGGGGGGCCGACAATGAGCAGTTCTTC.

This clonotype was seen only a few times. In DNA form, the CDR3 reads TGTGCCAGCAGCCAAGAGTATTATTCACCCCTCCACTTT. Amino acids: CASSQEYYSPLHF. The chain carries TRBV4-2 and TRBJ1-6; D call uncertain. The CDR3 runs 13 residues. CDR1 is LGHNA, CDR2 YNFKEQ, per germline. V was clipped by 0 bases and J by 8 bases, with 5 bases between them.

CDR3: CASSPQDRSNEKLFF. The DNA for the CDR3 is TGCGCCAGCAGCCCCCAGGACAGAAGTAATGAAAAACTGTTTTTT. This chain links TRBV5-1 with TRBJ1-4; perhaps TRBD1 as D (6 bases). The CDR3 runs to 15 residues. The V gene's germline CDR1 is SGHRS and CDR2 YFSETQ. The ends were cut back, 4 bases at V and 4 bases at J, with 14 bases in the middle. The whole variable domain, remainder taken from reference TRBV5-1 and TRBJ1-4, is KAGVTQTPRYLIKTRGQQVTLSCSPISGHRSVSWYQQTPGQGLQFLFEYFSETQRNKGNFPGRFSGRQFSNSRSEMNVSTLELGDSALYLCASSPQDRSNEKLFFGSGTQLSVL.

DNA of the CDR3: TGTGCCAGCAGTTCCTATCGCACAGATACGCAGTATTTT. It specifies CASSSYRTDTQYF. The V gene is TRBV6-5, the J gene TRBJ2-3; D remains unclear. Trimming pared 4 bases from V and 1 base from J, leaving 6 bases between. The CDR3 extends over 13 amino acids. Germline V gives CDR1 MNHEY, CDR2 SVGAGI.

The chain has TRBV4-1 and TRBJ1-2; no clear D gene. This CDR3 is 17 amino acids long. The germline gives CDR1 MGHRA, CDR2 YSYEKL. Trimming took off 0 bases at V and 5 bases at J, with 19 bases between the two ends. DNA of the CDR3: TGCGCCAGCAGCCAAGAAGGCGCCTCCCGGGGTCAGTATGGCTACACCTTC. This codes for CASSQEGASRGQYGYTF.